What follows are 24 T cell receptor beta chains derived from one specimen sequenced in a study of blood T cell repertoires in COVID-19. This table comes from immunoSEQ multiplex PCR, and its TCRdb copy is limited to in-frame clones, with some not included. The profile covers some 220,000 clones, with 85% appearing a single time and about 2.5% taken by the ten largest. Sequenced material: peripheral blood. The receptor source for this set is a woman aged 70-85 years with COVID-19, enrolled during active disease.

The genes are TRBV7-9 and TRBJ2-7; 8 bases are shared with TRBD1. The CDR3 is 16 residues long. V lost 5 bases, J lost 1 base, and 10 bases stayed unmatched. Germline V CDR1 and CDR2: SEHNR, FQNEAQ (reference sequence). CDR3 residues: CASSPVDRESSYEQYF. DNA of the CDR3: TGTGCCAGCAGCCCTGTGGACAGGGAAAGTTCCTACGAGCAGTACTTC.

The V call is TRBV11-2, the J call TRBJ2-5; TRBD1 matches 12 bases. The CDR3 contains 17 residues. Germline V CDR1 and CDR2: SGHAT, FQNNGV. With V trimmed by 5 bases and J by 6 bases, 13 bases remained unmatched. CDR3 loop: CASSPQLGTGGIQTQYF. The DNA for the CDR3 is TGTGCCAGCAGCCCCCAACTTGGGACAGGGGGCATTCAGACCCAGTACTTC.

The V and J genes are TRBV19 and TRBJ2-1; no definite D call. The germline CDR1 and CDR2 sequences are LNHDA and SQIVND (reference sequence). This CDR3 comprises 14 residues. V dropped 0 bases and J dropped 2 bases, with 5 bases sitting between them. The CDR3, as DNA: TGTGCCAGTAGTATAGATGTTACCTACAATGAGCAGTTCTTC. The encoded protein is CASSIDVTYNEQFF.

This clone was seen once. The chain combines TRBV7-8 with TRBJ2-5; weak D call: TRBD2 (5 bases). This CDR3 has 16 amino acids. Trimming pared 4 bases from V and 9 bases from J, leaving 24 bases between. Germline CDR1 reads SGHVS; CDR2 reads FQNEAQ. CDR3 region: CASSSSRDVLWKAQYF. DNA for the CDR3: TGTGCCAGCAGCTCCTCTCGGGATGTACTGTGGAAGGCCCAGTACTTC.

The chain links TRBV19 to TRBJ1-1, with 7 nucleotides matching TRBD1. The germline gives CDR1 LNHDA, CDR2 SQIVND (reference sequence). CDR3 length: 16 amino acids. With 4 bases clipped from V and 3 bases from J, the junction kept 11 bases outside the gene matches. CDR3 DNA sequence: TGTGCCAGTAGTAAGACAGGGACGGGGGTCTACACTGAAGCTTTCTTT. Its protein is CASSKTGTGVYTEAFF.

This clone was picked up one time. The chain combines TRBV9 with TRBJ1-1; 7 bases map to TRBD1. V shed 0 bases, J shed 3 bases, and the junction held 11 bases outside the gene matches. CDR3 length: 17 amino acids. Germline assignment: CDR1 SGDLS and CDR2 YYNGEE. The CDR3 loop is CASSVVSDGTVDTEAFF. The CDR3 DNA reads TGTGCCAGCAGCGTAGTATCCGACGGGACAGTCGACACTGAAGCTTTCTTT.

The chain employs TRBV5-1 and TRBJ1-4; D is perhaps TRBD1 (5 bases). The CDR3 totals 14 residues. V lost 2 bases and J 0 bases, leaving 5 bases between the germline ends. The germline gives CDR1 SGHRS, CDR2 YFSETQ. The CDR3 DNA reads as TGCGCCAGCAGCTTAGGGGCAACTAATGAAAAACTGTTTTTT. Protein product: CASSLGATNEKLFF.

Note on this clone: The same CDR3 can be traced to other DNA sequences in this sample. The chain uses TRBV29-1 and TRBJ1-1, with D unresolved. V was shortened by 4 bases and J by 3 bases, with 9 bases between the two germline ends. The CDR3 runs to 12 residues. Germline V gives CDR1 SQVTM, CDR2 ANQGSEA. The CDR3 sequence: CSVVGGDTEAFF. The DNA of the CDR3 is TGCAGCGTTGTTGGAGGCGACACTGAAGCTTTCTTT.

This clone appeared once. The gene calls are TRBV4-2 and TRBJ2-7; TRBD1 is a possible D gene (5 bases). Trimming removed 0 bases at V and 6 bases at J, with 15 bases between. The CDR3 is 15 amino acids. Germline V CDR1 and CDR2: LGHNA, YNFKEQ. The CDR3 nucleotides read TGTGCCAGCAGCCAAGACTCGGCGGCAGGGCGCGAGCAGTACTTC. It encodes CASSQDSAAGREQYF.

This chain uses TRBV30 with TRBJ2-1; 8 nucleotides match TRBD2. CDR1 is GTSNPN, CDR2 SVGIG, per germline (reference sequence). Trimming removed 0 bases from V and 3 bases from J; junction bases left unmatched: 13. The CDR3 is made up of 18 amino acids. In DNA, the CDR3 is TGTGCCTGGAGTGTACCTTTCCGCGCTAGCGGGCTCTACAATGAGCAGTTCTTC. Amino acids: CAWSVPFRASGLYNEQFF. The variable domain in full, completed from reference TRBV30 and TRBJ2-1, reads SQTIHQWPATLVQPVGSPLSLECTVEGTSNPNLYWYRQAAGRGLQLLFYSVGIGQISSEVPQNLSASRPQDRQFILSSKKLLLSDSGFYLCAWSVPFRASGLYNEQFFGPGTRLTVL.

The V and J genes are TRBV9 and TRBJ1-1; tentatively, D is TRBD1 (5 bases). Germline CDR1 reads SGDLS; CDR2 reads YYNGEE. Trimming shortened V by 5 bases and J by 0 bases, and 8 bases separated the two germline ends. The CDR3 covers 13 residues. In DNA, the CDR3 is TGTGCCAGCAGTCTACAGGTGAACACTGAAGCTTTCTTT. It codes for CASSLQVNTEAFF.

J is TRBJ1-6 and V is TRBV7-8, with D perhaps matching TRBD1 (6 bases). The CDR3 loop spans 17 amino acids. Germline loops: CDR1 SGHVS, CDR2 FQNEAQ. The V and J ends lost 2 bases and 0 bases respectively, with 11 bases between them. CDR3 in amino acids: CASSLSGVSSYNSPLHF. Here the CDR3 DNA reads TGTGCCAGCAGCTTATCAGGGGTTAGCTCCTATAATTCACCCCTCCACTTT.

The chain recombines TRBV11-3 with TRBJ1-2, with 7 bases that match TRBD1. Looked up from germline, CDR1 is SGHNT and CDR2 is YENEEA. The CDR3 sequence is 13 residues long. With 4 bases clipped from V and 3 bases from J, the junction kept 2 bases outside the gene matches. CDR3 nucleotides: TGTGCCAGCAGCTCAGGGACAGACTATGGCTACACCTTC. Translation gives CASSSGTDYGYTF.

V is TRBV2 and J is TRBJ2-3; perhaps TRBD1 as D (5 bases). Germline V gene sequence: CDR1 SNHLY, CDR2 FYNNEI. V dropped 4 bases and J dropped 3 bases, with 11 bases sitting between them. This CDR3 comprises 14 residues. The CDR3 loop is CASSGGGITDTQYF. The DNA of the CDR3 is TGTGCCAGCAGTGGGGGCGGTATAACAGATACGCAGTATTTT.

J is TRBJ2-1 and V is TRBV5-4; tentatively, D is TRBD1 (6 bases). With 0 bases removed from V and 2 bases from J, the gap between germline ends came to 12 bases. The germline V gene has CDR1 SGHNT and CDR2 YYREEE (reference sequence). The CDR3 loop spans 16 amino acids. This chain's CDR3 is CASSLGGDITYNEQFF. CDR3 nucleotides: TGTGCCAGCAGCTTGGGAGGGGACATTACCTACAATGAGCAGTTCTTC. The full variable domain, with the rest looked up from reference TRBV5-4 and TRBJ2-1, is ETGVTQSPTHLIKTRGQQVTLRCSSQSGHNTVSWYQQALGQGPQFIFQYYREEENGRGNFPPRFSGLQFPNYSSELNVNALELDDSALYLCASSLGGDITYNEQFFGPGTRLTVL.

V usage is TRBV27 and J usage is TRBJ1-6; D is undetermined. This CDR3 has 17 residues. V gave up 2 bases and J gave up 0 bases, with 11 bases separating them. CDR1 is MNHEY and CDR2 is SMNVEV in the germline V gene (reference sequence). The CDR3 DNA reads TGTGCCAGCAGTTTAACACAGCAGAGCTCCTATAATTCACCCCTCCACTTT. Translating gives CASSLTQQSSYNSPLHF.

The CDR3 coding sequence is TGTGCCAGCAGCGCTACAGGGGTCAGCAATCAGCCCCAGCATTTT. Encoded protein: CASSATGVSNQPQHF. The V call is TRBV2, the J call TRBJ1-5; 7 bases align to TRBD1. V shed 6 bases and J 1 base; nucleotides not matched to a gene: 6. The germline V gene encodes CDR1 SNHLY and CDR2 FYNNEI. The CDR3 is made up of 15 amino acids.

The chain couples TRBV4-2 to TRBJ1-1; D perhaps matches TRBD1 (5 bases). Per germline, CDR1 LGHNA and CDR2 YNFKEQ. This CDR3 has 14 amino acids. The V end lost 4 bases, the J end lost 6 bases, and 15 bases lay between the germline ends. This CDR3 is CASSRIREGPEAFF. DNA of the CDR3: TGTGCCAGCAGCCGGATCAGGGAGGGCCCTGAAGCTTTCTTT.

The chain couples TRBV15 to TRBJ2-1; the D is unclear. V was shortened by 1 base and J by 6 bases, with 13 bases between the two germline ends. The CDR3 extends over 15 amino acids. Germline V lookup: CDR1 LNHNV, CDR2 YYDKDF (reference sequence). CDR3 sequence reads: CATSRVPDGSNEQFF. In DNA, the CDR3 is TGTGCCACCAGCAGAGTGCCCGACGGGTCCAATGAGCAGTTCTTC.

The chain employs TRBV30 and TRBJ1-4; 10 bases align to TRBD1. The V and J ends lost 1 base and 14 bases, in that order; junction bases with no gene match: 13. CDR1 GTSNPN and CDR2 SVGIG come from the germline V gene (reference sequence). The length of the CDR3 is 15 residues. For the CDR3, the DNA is TGTGCCTGGAGTGACAAGCGACAGGGGGCAGTTTTGCTGTTTTTT. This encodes CAWSDKRQGAVLLFF.

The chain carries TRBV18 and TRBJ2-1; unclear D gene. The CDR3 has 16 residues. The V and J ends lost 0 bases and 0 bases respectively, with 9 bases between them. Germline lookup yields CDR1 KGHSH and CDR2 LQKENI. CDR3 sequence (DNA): TGTGCCAGCTCACCACCGAGCTGGAGCTCCTACAATGAGCAGTTCTTC. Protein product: CASSPPSWSSYNEQFF.

CDR3 sequence reads: CASSPTLAGSPHGKFF. The CDR3 coding sequence is TGTGCCAGCAGCCCCACCCTAGCGGGATCTCCCCATGGGAAGTTCTTC. The chain carries TRBV7-2 and TRBJ2-1; 9 bases agree with TRBD2. V lost 5 bases, J lost 14 bases, and 19 bases stayed unmatched. The CDR3 length is 16 residues. The V gene's germline CDR1 is SGHTA and CDR2 FQGNSA.

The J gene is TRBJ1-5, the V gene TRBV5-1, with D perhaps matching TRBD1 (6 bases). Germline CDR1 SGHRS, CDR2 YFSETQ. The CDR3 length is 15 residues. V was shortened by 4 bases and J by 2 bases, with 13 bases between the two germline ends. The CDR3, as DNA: TGCGCCAGCAGCCCGACAGGCTTTGGCAATCAGCCCCAGCATTTT. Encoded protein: CASSPTGFGNQPQHF.

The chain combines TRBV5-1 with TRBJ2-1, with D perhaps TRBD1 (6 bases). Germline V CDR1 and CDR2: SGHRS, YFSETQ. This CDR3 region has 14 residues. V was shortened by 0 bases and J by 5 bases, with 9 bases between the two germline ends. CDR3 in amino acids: CASSLAGADNEQFF. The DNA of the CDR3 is TGCGCCAGCAGCTTGGCAGGGGCTGACAATGAGCAGTTCTTC.